Here is one T cell receptor (beta chain) with its context. Its antigen is unknown. This record comes from a study of T cells in Graves' hyperthyroidism and ophthalmopathy. Study summary: Before treatment of any kind, peripheral blood was taken at initial diagnosis. Study results and caveats: Researchers found most expanded thyroid clonotypes above 0.001 in blood as well. Stable hyperthyroidism was separated from ophthalmopathy by a model based on 13 V-J features.

Germline assignment: CDR1 SGHNT and CDR2 YENEEA. With V trimmed by 4 bases and J by 4 bases, 6 bases remained unmatched. The CDR3 extends over 15 amino acids. What was amplified from RNA transcripts were TCR beta CDR3 regions. A first-round RT-PCR of the TCR CDR3 used the HTBI primer set. MiXCR was run by TCRdb on the multiplex PCR reads, yielding one entry per CDR3 protein. The sample lists 340,000 or so distinct CDR3 sequences, around 17% occurring once. The TCR originated in a man aged 25 to 40 with Graves' hyperthyroidism. Sequencing was carried out using blood. The chain couples TRBV11-3 to TRBJ2-1; 8 bases fit TRBD1. CDR3 in amino acids: CASSSWDRSYNEQFF. CDR3 in DNA: TGTGCCAGCAGCTCCTGGGACAGGTCGTACAATGAGCAGTTCTTC.